These 14 T cell receptor beta chains were sequenced from one sample in a study of human T cells and chemical hapten exposure. As to time point: pre-sensitization, week 0. The sample's treatment: therapeutic diphenylcyclopropenone sensitization with weekly scalp DPC. TCRdb re-called the RACE reads through MiXCR, storing one row per CDR3 protein. The data show 270,000 or so distinct CDR3 sequences, with 7.5% to 8% seen just once and roughly 1.2% held by the top ten. The sample was whole blood, taken in connection with sensitization to the hapten diphenylcyclopropenone (DPC). All receptors come from a young man with alopecia areata. Some clones in this sample may be carry-over from other donors' samples.

Ten or more counts support this clonotype. This chain uses TRBV4-1 with TRBJ1-3; D gene unclear. The CDR3 contains 16 residues. Germline V gene sequence: CDR1 MGHRA, CDR2 YSYEKL. V was cut by 6 bases and J by 3 bases, with 18 bases left in between. The CDR3: CASRSLTGVIGNTIYF. The CDR3 bases are TGCGCCAGCAGATCATTAACTGGGGTAATTGGAAACACCATATATTTT.

This clonotype has at least ten counts. CDR3 sequence (DNA): TGTGCCAGCAGTCGAAACCGACACAATGAGCAGTTCTTC. Translation gives CASSRNRHNEQFF. The chain joins TRBV12-3 or TRBV12-4 to TRBJ2-1; no clear D. V was shortened by 5 bases and J by 5 bases, with 10 bases between the two germline ends. The CDR3 consists of 13 residues.

The rearrangement links TRBV7-2 to TRBJ1-2; 10 bases are shared with TRBD1. Trimming cost V 6 bases and J 8 bases; bases outside gene matches: 9. CDR3 size: 14 residues. Germline-derived CDR1 and CDR2 are SGHTA and FQGNSA. CDR3 amino acids: CASRSGDRGRGYTF. The CDR3 DNA reads TGTGCCAGCAGGTCAGGGGACAGGGGACGAGGCTACACCTTC.

V gene TRBV11-2 combines with J gene TRBJ1-2, with TRBD1 matching over 8 bases. This CDR3 is 15 amino acids long. Germline V gene lookup returns CDR1 SGHAT and CDR2 FQNNGV. V lost 5 bases to trimming and J lost 7 bases; unmatched junction nucleotides: 12. The CDR3 is CASSVTTGDSLGYTF. The CDR3 coding sequence is TGTGCCAGCAGCGTTACGACAGGGGACTCTCTTGGCTACACCTTC.

V is TRBV12-3 or TRBV12-4 and J is TRBJ1-3; D call uncertain. The CDR3 loop spans 16 amino acids. The V end lost 7 bases, the J end lost 2 bases, and 18 bases lay between the germline ends. The CDR3 DNA sequence: TGTGCCAGCACCCGGGAACGAGGGTCACCTGGAAACACCATATATTTT. As protein: CASTRERGSPGNTIYF.

This clonotype was seen more than once but under ten times. The CDR3 bases are TGTGCCAGCAGCTTATCTAGCGGGTATTCCTACGAGCAGTACTTC. As protein: CASSLSSGYSYEQYF. The chain recombines TRBV7-2 with TRBJ2-7, with 8 nucleotides matching TRBD2. Unmatched junction bases numbered 4, after V lost 2 bases and J lost 1 base. The germline V gene encodes CDR1 SGHTA and CDR2 FQGNSA. CDR3 length equals 15 residues.

This clonotype was counted many times. J is TRBJ2-5 and V is TRBV5-1; 13 nucleotides agree with TRBD2. The CDR3 is 20 amino acids. The V and J ends lost 4 bases and 2 bases, in that order; junction bases with no gene match: 17. CDR1 SGHRS and CDR2 YFSETQ come from the germline V gene. The CDR3 protein is CASSPNSGLAGANEQETQYF. The CDR3 DNA reads TGCGCCAGCAGCCCCAATTCAGGACTAGCGGGGGCGAATGAACAAGAGACCCAGTACTTC.

The chain employs TRBV11-2 and TRBJ2-1, with 7 bases fitting TRBD2. V trimming: 4 bases; J trimming: 6 bases; junction bases outside the gene matches: 9. The CDR3 covers 15 residues. Germline CDR1 is SGHAT and CDR2 is FQNNGV. The DNA for the CDR3 is TGTGCCAGCAGCTCGCGTGGGTGGGAGGGCAATGAGCAGTTCTTC. Its translation: CASSSRGWEGNEQFF.

The rearrangement links TRBV6-2 or TRBV6-3 to TRBJ2-7; D is possibly TRBD2 (5 bases). Trimming removed 6 bases from V and 2 bases from J, with 11 bases in between. The germline gives CDR1 MNHEY, CDR2 SVGEGT. This CDR3 has 13 amino acids. As DNA, the CDR3 is TGTGCCAGCAGGGGAGCCGGGACCTACGAGCAGTACGTC. Protein product: CASRGAGTYEQYV.

This chain uses TRBV18 with TRBJ2-4; 9 bases align to TRBD2. The germline V gene encodes CDR1 KGHSH and CDR2 LQKENI. The CDR3 length is 15 residues. Unmatched junction bases numbered 4, after V lost 0 bases and J lost 7 bases. The CDR3 here is CASSPPRGGPNIQYF. As DNA, the CDR3 is TGTGCCAGCTCACCACCGCGGGGGGGCCCGAACATTCAGTACTTC.

V is TRBV7-9 and J is TRBJ1-1, with D tentatively TRBD1 (5 bases). The CDR3 sequence is 14 residues long. Between the trimmed V and J ends, which lost 5 bases and 1 base, there was a span of 11 bases. Germline lookup yields CDR1 SEHNR and CDR2 FQNEAQ (reference sequence). CDR3 bases: TGTGCCAGCAGCACCCGAACAGGGAACACTGAAGCTTTCTTT. Residues: CASSTRTGNTEAFF.

The rearrangement joins TRBV14 to TRBJ2-7, with D perhaps being TRBD1 or TRBD2 (5 bases each). The CDR3 totals 13 residues. V was shortened by 4 bases and J by 0 bases, with 7 bases between the two germline ends. CDR1 is SGHDN, CDR2 FVKESK, per germline. The CDR3 here is CASSRGSSYEQYV. DNA of the CDR3: TGTGCCAGCAGCCGGGGGAGCTCCTACGAGCAGTACGTC.

This clonotype was recorded a few times. The chain uses TRBV5-4 and TRBJ2-5; 8 nucleotides align to TRBD2. Germline CDR1 is SGHNT and CDR2 is YYREEE (reference sequence). The junction had 5 bases not matched to a gene; V was cut back by 3 bases and J by 4 bases. This CDR3 comprises 14 residues. CDR3 bases: TGTGCCAGCAGCTGGATCGGGACTAGAGAGACCCAGTACTTC. It yields the protein CASSWIGTRETQYF.

The rearrangement joins TRBV7-9 to TRBJ1-1; 10 nucleotides align to TRBD1. CDR3 size: 15 residues. With V trimmed by 1 base and J by 5 bases, 4 bases remained unmatched. Looked up from germline, CDR1 is SEHNR and CDR2 is FQNEAQ (reference sequence). DNA for the CDR3: TGTGCCAGCAGCTTAGGGGGACAGGGGAGAACTGAAGCTTTCTTT. As protein: CASSLGGQGRTEAFF.